The present entry profiles one T cell receptor (beta chain) with its context. Antigen: not known. This entry belongs to a study of T cell responses to AZD1222 COVID-19 vaccine. TCRdb's copy holds only in-frame clones and misses some; the assay was immunoSEQ multiplex PCR. The data contain 90,000 to 95,000 clones, roughly nine tenths of them singletons. Study results and caveats: Clonal diversity was possibly underestimated, and the donors were mostly white British, with more females.

The sequencing here drew on peripheral blood, taken on day 0 of AZD1222 vaccination. The sequence was collected from an adult in good health.

The CDR3 bases are TGCAGCGTTGTGGGGACAGGGAGTAACTATGGCTACACCTTC. As protein: CSVVGTGSNYGYTF. The chain couples TRBV29-1 to TRBJ1-2; 9 bases line up with TRBD1. CDR1 and CDR2 (germline): SQVTM, ANQGSEA. The CDR3 length is 14 residues. V shed 4 bases, J shed 1 base, and the junction held 4 bases outside the gene matches.